The clone carrying this T cell receptor beta chain has more than one count but fewer than ten. As yet, its antigen is unknown. This entry is derived from a study of CD8+ T cells in alopecia areata. Study-level background: Treated patients were dosed with oral tofacitinib, taking 5 to 10 mg twice daily. General observations from the study: Among the cells sequenced in scalp samples are also the resident alphabeta T cells of normal skin. Elevated clonality characterized lesional scalp relative to normal scalp, particularly in alopecia totalis/universalis. Against the mouse data, patients shared TCRs less clearly, possibly for HLA reasons.

V gave up 5 bases and J gave up 2 bases; unmatched junction bases: 5. This CDR3 region has 14 residues. Looked up from germline, CDR1 is MGHDK and CDR2 is SYGVNS. Researchers took lesional scalp punch biopsies and peripheral blood from people who were alopecia areata patients. After isolation, RNA underwent reverse transcription to generate cDNA as the sequencing template. Generated by immunoSEQ multiplex PCR, the TCRdb table keeps only in-frame clones and is missing some. Among approximately 12,000 clones, 57% were seen once, and the ten largest hold more than 12%. Sequencing was done on a sample of skin. This clonotype was obtained from a human donor with alopecia areata. The chain carries TRBV25-1 and TRBJ1-1; 7 bases are a match to TRBD1. CDR3 nucleotides: TGTGCCAGCAGTTTGACAGGGAAAAACACTGAAGCTTTCTTT. This encodes CASSLTGKNTEAFF.